Only a few counts were recorded for the clone carrying this TCR beta chain. CDR3 length equals 14 residues. Germline assignment: CDR1 SGHKS and CDR2 YYEKEE (reference sequence). V lost 2 bases to trimming and J lost 4 bases; unmatched junction nucleotides: 4. It was with unique molecular identifiers that the TCRbeta library was prepared. TCRdb reprocessed the PCR reads via MiXCR and lists one record per CDR3 protein. The table includes some 220,000 distinct CDR3 sequences, approximately 9.5% detected once. This entry is derived from a study of T-cell reconstitution after alpha-beta-depleted transplantation in children.

This clonotype originated in a human donor who donated a stem cell graft to a child with acute lymphoblastic leukemia. The chain employs TRBV5-5 and TRBJ2-7, with TRBD1 identical over 9 bases. This specimen was PBMCs from the stem cell graft donor, taken from the stem cell graft. The CDR3 loop is CASSLTGGRYEQYF. The CDR3 DNA follows: TGTGCCAGCAGCTTAACAGGGGGCCGGTACGAGCAGTACTTC. Based on the CDR3 plus reference TRBV5-5 and TRBJ2-7, the full variable domain is DAGVTQSPTHLIKTRGQQVTLRCSPISGHKSVSWYQQVLGQGPQFIFQYYEKEERGRGNFPDRFSARQFPNYSSELNVNALLLGDSALYLCASSLTGGRYEQYFGPGTRLTVT.